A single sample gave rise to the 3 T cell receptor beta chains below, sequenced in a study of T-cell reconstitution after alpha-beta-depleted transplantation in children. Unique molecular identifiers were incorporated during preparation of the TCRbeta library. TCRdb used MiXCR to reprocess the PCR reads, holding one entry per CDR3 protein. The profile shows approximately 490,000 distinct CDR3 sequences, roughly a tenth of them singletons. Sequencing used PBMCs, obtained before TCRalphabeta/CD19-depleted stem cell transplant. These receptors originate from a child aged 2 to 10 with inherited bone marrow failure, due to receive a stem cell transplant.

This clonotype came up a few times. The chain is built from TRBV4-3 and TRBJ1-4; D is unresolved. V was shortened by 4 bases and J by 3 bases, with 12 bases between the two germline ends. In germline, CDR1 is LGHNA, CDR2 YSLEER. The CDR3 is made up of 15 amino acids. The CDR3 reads CASSRLYSPNEKLFF. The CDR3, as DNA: TGCGCCAGCAGCCGCCTCTACTCCCCTAATGAAAAACTGTTTTTT.

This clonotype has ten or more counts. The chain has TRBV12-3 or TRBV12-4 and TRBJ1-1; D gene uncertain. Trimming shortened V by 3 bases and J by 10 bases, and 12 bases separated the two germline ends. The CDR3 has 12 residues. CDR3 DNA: TGTGCCAGCAGTTTTGGTGCGGGCGTAGCTTTCTTT. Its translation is CASSFGAGVAFF.

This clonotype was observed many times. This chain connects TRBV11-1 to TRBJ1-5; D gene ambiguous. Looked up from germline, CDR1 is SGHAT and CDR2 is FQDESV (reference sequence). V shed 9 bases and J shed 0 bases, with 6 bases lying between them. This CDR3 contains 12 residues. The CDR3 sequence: CARYSSNQPQHF. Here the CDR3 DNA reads TGTGCCAGGTACAGTAGCAATCAGCCCCAGCATTTT.